This T cell receptor (beta chain) was observed in a study of neurological immune-mediated disorders. Many counts were recorded for this clonotype. The authors produced cDNA by 5'RACE using 10-nucleotide random UMIs. Whenever a sequencing run was performed, it yielded over 190 million TCR-beta sequences from 15-18 subjects. TCRdb reprocessed the 5' RACE reads via MiXCR and lists one record per CDR3 protein. Of approximately 24,000 distinct CDR3 sequences in the sample, around 15% are singletons; the top ten hold roughly 16%. Unsorted libraries were generated from 2 million PBMCs held at -80 degrees C. CDR3 size: 16 residues. CDR1 LGHNA and CDR2 YSLEER come from the germline V gene. Losses at the gene ends were 0 bases for V and 5 bases for J; bases not matched to a gene: 6.

This receptor was identified in a woman in her thirties or forties with HTLV-1-associated myelopathy (HAM/TSP). Sequenced input: PBMCs. The V call is TRBV4-3, the J call TRBJ2-2, with TRBD1 matching over 7 bases. The CDR3 coding sequence is TGCGCCAGCAGCCAAGATCTACAGGGGTTGACCGGGGAGCTGTTTTTT. Its protein is CASSQDLQGLTGELFF.